The 22 T cell receptor beta chains presented below share a single source sample, sequenced in a study of naive and memory T cell subsets. What these receptors recognize is not known. Study-level results: A few larger clonotypes appeared in naive repertoires, especially CD8, possibly memory cells re-expressing CD45RA.

The beta constant-region primer was an equimolar mix of two oligonucleotides covering TRBC1 and TRBC2. The ligated cDNA underwent four PCR rounds using SP2 and nested alpha and beta constant-region primers. MiXCR was run by TCRdb on the UMI-ligation and nested PCR reads, yielding one entry per CDR3 protein. The sample comprises approximately 90,000 distinct CDR3 sequences, around 11% of which are singletons, and more than 0.11% rests with the top ten. The sequenced sample consisted of naive CD4+ T cells from blood. These receptors came from a human donor in good health.

A few counts support this clonotype. The V gene is TRBV6-5, the J gene TRBJ1-2; TRBD1 aligns across 8 bases. CDR1 is MNHEY and CDR2 is SVGAGI in the germline V gene. After removal of 8 bases from V and 4 bases from J, the junction contained 15 bases not matched to a gene. The CDR3 is 16 amino acids. This CDR3 reads CASASRDRSGGYGYTF. DNA for the CDR3: TGTGCCAGCGCGTCCCGGGACAGGTCGGGAGGCTATGGCTACACCTTC.

The table lists this clonotype with many counts. The chain uses TRBV11-2 and TRBJ2-5; possible D gene TRBD2, 5 bases. Germline-derived CDR1 and CDR2 are SGHAT and FQNNGV. Trimming shortened V by 6 bases and J by 1 base, and 18 bases separated the two germline ends. The CDR3 is made up of 16 amino acids. The CDR3 nucleotides read TGTGCCAGCAGTTTCTCCTTGGACGGACTCCAAGAGACCCAGTACTTC. This gives the protein CASSFSLDGLQETQYF.

This clonotype has just a few counts. The chain recombines TRBV5-1 with TRBJ1-1; D not resolved. V was trimmed by 3 bases and J by 2 bases, leaving 11 bases between them. Germline CDR1 is SGHRS and CDR2 is YFSETQ. CDR3 size: 14 residues. The CDR3 DNA follows: TGCGCCAGCAGCTCGGCGGTCTCAAACACTGAAGCTTTCTTT. Translating gives CASSSAVSNTEAFF.

This clonotype was observed a few times. The chain is built from TRBV10-3 and TRBJ1-2; D uncertain. The CDR3 runs 18 residues. The germline V and J ends were trimmed by 2 bases and 4 bases, with 23 bases remaining between them. Germline-derived CDR1 and CDR2 are ENHRY and SYGVKD. The CDR3 sequence is CAISERVGGSGFIYGYTF. DNA for the CDR3: TGTGCCATCAGTGAGAGGGTTGGAGGCAGTGGGTTTATCTATGGCTACACCTTC.

The chain uses TRBV7-2 and TRBJ2-3; no reliable D call. Germline-derived CDR1 and CDR2 are SGHTA and FQGNSA. The CDR3 extends over 15 amino acids. Between the trimmed V and J ends, which lost 4 bases and 1 base, there was a span of 12 bases. The CDR3 nucleotides read TGTGCCAGCAGCTCCGCCCACCGAGGCACAGATACGCAGTATTTT. It codes for CASSSAHRGTDTQYF.

This clonotype was detected ten times or more. V and J are TRBV12-3 or TRBV12-4 and TRBJ2-3, with D perhaps given as TRBD1 or TRBD2 (5 bases each). V lost 4 bases to trimming and J lost 5 bases, with 13 bases between them. The CDR3 contains 14 residues. CDR3 DNA: TGTGCCAGCAGTTCCCGGGACGTACGAGATACGCAGTATTTT. Protein: CASSSRDVRDTQYF.

J is TRBJ1-2 and V is TRBV18; D is unclear. Trimming shortened V by 6 bases and J by 2 bases, and 13 bases separated the two germline ends. There are 14 residues in the CDR3. CDR1 is KGHSH, CDR2 LQKENI, per germline. CDR3 protein: CASSPTALNYGYTF. The CDR3 DNA follows: TGTGCCAGCTCTCCCACAGCTCTAAACTATGGCTACACCTTC.

This rearrangement joins TRBV5-1 to TRBJ2-7, with 11 bases aligning to TRBD2. The CDR3 spans 17 residues. J was trimmed by 5 bases and V by 4 bases; bases with no gene match: 14. Germline CDR1 SGHRS, CDR2 YFSETQ. In DNA, the CDR3 is TGCGCCAGCAGCCTGACCAACCTAGCGGGAGGAACCCACGAGCAGTACTTC. It codes for CASSLTNLAGGTHEQYF. The whole variable domain, filled in from reference TRBV5-1 and TRBJ2-7, reads KAGVTQTPRYLIKTRGQQVTLSCSPISGHRSVSWYQQTPGQGLQFLFEYFSETQRNKGNFPGRFSGRQFSNSRSEMNVSTLELGDSALYLCASSLTNLAGGTHEQYFGPGTRLTVT.

This sequence joins TRBV25-1 and TRBJ2-1; 8 bases line up with TRBD1. The J segment lost 6 bases and the V segment lost 4 bases, leaving 14 bases of the junction unmatched. Germline CDR1 reads MGHDK; CDR2 reads SYGVNS. The CDR3 sequence is 17 residues long. The CDR3 loop is CASSGQIGQGSPNEQFF. CDR3 DNA: TGTGCCAGCAGTGGCCAAATCGGACAGGGATCTCCCAATGAGCAGTTCTTC.

This clonotype was seen a few times. The V call is TRBV2, the J call TRBJ1-6; D remains ambiguous. The germline V gene encodes CDR1 SNHLY and CDR2 FYNNEI. The CDR3 spans 10 residues. Trimming removed 5 bases at V and 7 bases at J, with 0 bases between. The CDR3 here is CASSNSPLHF. Written as DNA, the CDR3 is TGTGCCAGCAGTAATTCACCCCTCCACTTT. Combining the CDR3 with reference TRBV2 and TRBJ1-6 gives the whole variable domain EPEVTQTPSHQVTQMGQEVILRCVPISNHLYFYWYRQILGQKVEFLVSFYNNEISEKSEIFDDQFSVERPDGSNFTLKIRSTKLEDSAMYFCASSNSPLHFGNGTRLTVT.

The table lists this clonotype with many counts. This chain links TRBV7-2 with TRBJ1-1; 8 bases line up with TRBD1. V lost 5 bases and J lost 1; bases outside the gene matches: 6. This CDR3 region has 15 residues. Per the germline V gene, CDR1 is SGHTA and CDR2 is FQGNSA. CDR3 DNA sequence: TGTGCCAGCAGCCCCCGGACAGGGAGGAACACTGAAGCTTTCTTT. This gives the protein CASSPRTGRNTEAFF.

This clonotype was seen only a few times. This chain connects TRBV6-2 or TRBV6-3 to TRBJ1-2, with TRBD1 matching over 7 bases. J gave up 6 bases and V 1 base, and 14 bases lay outside the gene matches. The CDR3 sequence is 17 residues long. In germline, CDR1 is MNHEY, CDR2 SVGEGT. For the CDR3, the DNA is TGTGCCAGCAGTTACTTCCAATCGGACAGGAAATGGAATGGCTACACCTTC. It yields the protein CASSYFQSDRKWNGYTF.

The CDR3 reads CAISELGSEKLFF. The DNA for the CDR3 is TGTGCCATCAGTGAGTTGGGGAGTGAAAAACTGTTTTTT. This chain joins TRBV10-3 and TRBJ1-4; D gene unclear. The germline CDR1 and CDR2 sequences are ENHRY and SYGVKD. The CDR3 covers 13 residues. Trimming took off 1 base at V and 7 bases at J, with 7 bases between the two ends.

The rearrangement joins TRBV29-1 to TRBJ2-7, with D possibly being TRBD1 or TRBD2 (5 bases each). In germline, CDR1 is SQVTM, CDR2 ANQGSEA. The CDR3 is made up of 14 amino acids. Trimming pared 5 bases from V and 0 bases from J, leaving 14 bases between. The CDR3 DNA reads as TGCAGCGTTCAACTAGGAAGGGGCTCCTACGAGCAGTACTTC. Translated: CSVQLGRGSYEQYF.

This clonotype showed up just a few times. The chain has TRBV10-3 and TRBJ2-5; no clear D gene. This CDR3 spans 14 amino acids. Germline V gene sequence: CDR1 ENHRY, CDR2 SYGVKD. V was shortened by 0 bases and J by 7 bases, with 12 bases between the two germline ends. The CDR3 DNA follows: TGTGCCATCAGTGAGTCGGGTCAAAGAGGGACCCAGTACTTC. It yields the protein CAISESGQRGTQYF.

The table lists this clonotype with a few counts. The junction departs from the called germline gene at one end, perhaps through a read error. This rearrangement joins TRBV28 to TRBJ1-2, with 8 bases matching TRBD1. In germline, CDR1 is MDHEN, CDR2 SYDVKM. CDR3 length equals 15 residues. The DNA of the CDR3 is TGTGCCGGCAGGCGGCAGGGGGCAGGGAGTTATGGCTACACCTTC. Translated, it gives CAGRRQGAGSYGYTF.

The chain uses TRBV11-2 and TRBJ1-4; D is uncertain. Looked up from germline, CDR1 is SGHAT and CDR2 is FQNNGV. V shed 1 base and J shed 12 bases, with 18 bases lying between them. The CDR3 totals 15 residues. CDR3 coding DNA: TGTGCCAGCAGCTTAGTGAGGACGGGTCAAGTTGAACTGTTTTTT. As protein: CASSLVRTGQVELFF.

The V gene is TRBV12-3 or TRBV12-4, the J gene TRBJ2-7, with D uncertain. The V end was cut by 3 bases, the J end by 3 bases, with 9 bases between. This CDR3 contains 13 residues. The chain's CDR3 is CASSFTNDYEQYF. For the CDR3, the DNA is TGTGCCAGCAGTTTCACTAACGACTACGAGCAGTACTTC.

Many counts were recorded for this clonotype. CDR3 nucleotides: TGTGCCAGCAGACAGGGTTCGGGGACCTACGAGCAGTACTTC. This codes for CASRQGSGTYEQYF. The chain carries TRBV2 and TRBJ2-7; a weak D match, TRBD1 (6 bases). Germline loops: CDR1 SNHLY, CDR2 FYNNEI. This CDR3 spans 14 amino acids. V dropped 6 bases and J dropped 2 bases, with 14 bases sitting between them.

The V gene is TRBV29-1, the J gene TRBJ2-6; 8 bases agree with TRBD1. Unmatched junction bases numbered 8, after V lost 7 bases and J lost 0 bases. There are 16 residues in the CDR3. The germline gives CDR1 SQVTM, CDR2 ANQGSEA. CDR3 sequence: CSASGQGGSGANVLTF. CDR3 in DNA: TGCAGCGCTTCCGGACAGGGCGGCTCTGGGGCCAACGTCCTGACTTTC.

This clonotype was found many times. The chain has TRBV4-3 and TRBJ2-1, with TRBD2 as a possible D gene (6 bases). This CDR3 contains 15 residues. V lost 5 bases, J lost 0 bases, and 11 bases lay in between. Per the germline V gene, CDR1 is LGHNA and CDR2 is YSLEER. CDR3 sequence reads: CASSAQRVSYNEQFF. The DNA for the CDR3 is TGCGCCAGCAGCGCCCAGCGGGTCTCCTACAATGAGCAGTTCTTC.

The sample holds a few counts of this clonotype. The chain employs TRBV4-3 and TRBJ1-1; D remains ambiguous. V lost 1 base and J lost 1, with 13 bases in between. This CDR3 comprises 16 residues. The germline V gene encodes CDR1 LGHNA and CDR2 YSLEER. The DNA for the CDR3 is TGCGCCAGCAGCCAAGTCCCCCCCGGGCGGAACACTGAAGCTTTCTTT. Translating gives CASSQVPPGRNTEAFF.